This T cell receptor beta chain was observed in a study of cytomegalovirus exposure and HLA in healthy donors. The CDR3 covers 15 residues. The trim removed 5 bases at V and 10 bases at J, leaving 11 bases unmatched. The germline CDR1 and CDR2 sequences are MDHEN and SYDVKM. Use of 60 Vbeta and 13 Jbeta primers characterized the PCR. The method was immunoSEQ multiplex PCR; TCRdb's version includes in-frame clones alone and lacks a portion of them. Of 150,000 to 200,000 clones in the sample, roughly 79% were seen once. The chain links TRBV28 to TRBJ2-6; 7 bases are shared with TRBD1. The sequencing sample was made of PBMCs. This receptor was obtained from a woman between 35 and 50 years old in good health and CMV-seronegative. CDR3 amino acids: CASSPPRQGGNVLTF. The CDR3 nucleotides read TGTGCCAGCAGTCCCCCCCGACAGGGCGGGAACGTCCTGACTTTC. Full variable domain (outside the CDR3, taken from reference TRBV28 and TRBJ2-6): DVKVTQSSRYLVKRTGEKVFLECVQDMDHENMFWYRQDPGLGLRLIYFSYDVKMKEKGDIPEGYSVSREKKERFSLILESASTNQTSMYLCASSPPRQGGNVLTFGAGSRLTVL.